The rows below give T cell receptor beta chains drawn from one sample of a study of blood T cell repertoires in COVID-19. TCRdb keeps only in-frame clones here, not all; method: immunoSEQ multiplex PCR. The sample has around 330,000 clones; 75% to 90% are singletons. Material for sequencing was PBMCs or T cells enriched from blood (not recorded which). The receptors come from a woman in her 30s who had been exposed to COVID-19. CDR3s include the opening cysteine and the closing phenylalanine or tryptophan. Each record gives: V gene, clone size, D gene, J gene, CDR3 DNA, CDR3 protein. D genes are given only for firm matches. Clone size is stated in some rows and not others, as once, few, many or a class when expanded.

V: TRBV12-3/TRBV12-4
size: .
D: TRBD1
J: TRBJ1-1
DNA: TGTGCCAGCAGTAGGACAGGGGACACTGAAGCTTTCTTT
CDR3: CASSRTGDTEAFF

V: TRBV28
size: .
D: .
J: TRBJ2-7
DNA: TGTGCCAGCAGGTCAGGGATACGCCTGGGCTACGAGCAGTACTTC
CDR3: CASRSGIRLGYEQYF

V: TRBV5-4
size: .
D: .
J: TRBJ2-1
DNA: TGTGCCAGCAGCTTGGGTCAGCGGAGCTCCTACAATGAGCAGTTCTTC
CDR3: CASSLGQRSSYNEQFF

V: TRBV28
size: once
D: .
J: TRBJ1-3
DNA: TGTGCCAGCAGTTTATTGGGGCAGGGGAATAGGGGCTCTGGAAACACCATATATTTT
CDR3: CASSLLGQGNRGSGNTIYF

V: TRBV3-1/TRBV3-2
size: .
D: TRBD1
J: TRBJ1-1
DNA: TGTGCCAGCAGCCTACCCGACAGGGGAACTGAAGCTTTCTTT
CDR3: CASSLPDRGTEAFF

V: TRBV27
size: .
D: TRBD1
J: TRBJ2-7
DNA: TGTGCCAGCAACCCTATGGGACAGGGCTACGAGCAGTACTTC
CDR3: CASNPMGQGYEQYF

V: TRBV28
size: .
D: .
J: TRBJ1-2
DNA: TGTGCCAGCAGGAGGACAGTTAAGTATGGCTACACCTTC
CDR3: CASRRTVKYGYTF

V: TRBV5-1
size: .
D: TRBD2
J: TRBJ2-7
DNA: TGCGCCAGCAGCTTGGATGGGACTATCGAGCAGTACTTC
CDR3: CASSLDGTIEQYF

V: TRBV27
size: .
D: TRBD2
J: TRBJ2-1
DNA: TGTGCCAGCAGCCGGACTAGCGGTTACAATGAGCAGTTCTTC
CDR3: CASSRTSGYNEQFF

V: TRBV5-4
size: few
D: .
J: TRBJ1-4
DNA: TGTGCCAGCAGCTTAGAGGGAAGTCGAAATGAAAAACTGTTTTTT
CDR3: CASSLEGSRNEKLFF

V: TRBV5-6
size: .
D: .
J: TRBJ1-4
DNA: TGTGCCAGCAGCTTGACACCCACAACTAATGAAAAACTGTTTTTT
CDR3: CASSLTPTTNEKLFF

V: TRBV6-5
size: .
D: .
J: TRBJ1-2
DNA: TGTGCCAGCAGGGATACAGGGTCTGGTGGCTACACCTTC
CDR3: CASRDTGSGGYTF

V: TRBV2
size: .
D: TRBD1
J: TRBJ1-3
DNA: TGTGCCAGCAGTGACTCACTACAGGGGGTAGCGCGAAACACCATATATTTT
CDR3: CASSDSLQGVARNTIYF

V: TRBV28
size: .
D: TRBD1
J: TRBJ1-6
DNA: TGTGCCAGCAGCTTGGGACAGGGGAATTCACCCCTCCACTTT
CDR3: CASSLGQGNSPLHF

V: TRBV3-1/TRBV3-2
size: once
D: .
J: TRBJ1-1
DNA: TGTGCCAGCAGCCGTATCCGGGGGGACACTGAAGCTTTCTTT
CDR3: CASSRIRGDTEAFF

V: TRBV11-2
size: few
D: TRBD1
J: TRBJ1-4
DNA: TGTGCCAGCAGCTCGTACAGGGGCCTAAATGAAAAACTGTTTTTT
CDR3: CASSSYRGLNEKLFF

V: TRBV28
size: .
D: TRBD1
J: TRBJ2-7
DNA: TGTGCCAGCAGTCCAGGGGGCAAAGGCTACGAGCAGTACTTC
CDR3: CASSPGGKGYEQYF

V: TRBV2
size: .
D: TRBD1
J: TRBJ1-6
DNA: TGTGCCAGCAGGAACGACAGGGGTGTTAATTCACCCCTCCACTTT
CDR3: CASRNDRGVNSPLHF

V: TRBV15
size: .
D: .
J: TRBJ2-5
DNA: TGTGCCACCAGCAGAGATCGAGGAGAGACCCAGTACTTC
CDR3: CATSRDRGETQYF

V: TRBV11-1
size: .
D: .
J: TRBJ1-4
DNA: TGTGCCAGCAGCCCCGACAGTGCAACTAATGAAAAACTGTTTTTT
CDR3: CASSPDSATNEKLFF